This T cell receptor (beta chain) was documented in a study of T-cell reconstitution after alpha-beta-depleted transplantation in children. Researchers prepared the TCRbeta library using unique molecular identifiers, the study reports. MiXCR, applied by TCRdb to the PCR reads, yields one record per CDR3 protein. Of 900,000 or so distinct CDR3 sequences in the sample, 15% to 20% were seen once. V was pared by 6 bases and J by 2 bases, with 16 bases between. The CDR3 has 16 amino acids. The germline V gene has CDR1 SGHTA and CDR2 FQGTGA. Study-level points and caveats: One year after transplant, T-cell counts and diversity came mostly from newly produced T cells. Several hundred rapidly expanded clones from non-depleted graft cells reportedly supplied alpha-beta T cells about two months post-transplant. Recipient T cells and thymic progenitors that survived were the source of the high TCRbeta diversity seen at day 60 in some patients.

To note about this clonotype: Antigen specificity is unknown.

The sequenced sample was PBMCs, mostly from graft donor cells, obtained 360 days after TCRalphabeta/CD19-depleted stem cell transplant. This TCR was sampled from a male patient aged 5 to 17 who had a stem cell transplant for acute lymphoblastic leukemia, so the T cells may come from the graft donor. The genes are TRBV7-3 and TRBJ2-2; D remains unclear. The CDR3 loop is CASRQHSTLNTGELFF. CDR3 coding DNA: TGTGCCAGCAGACAACATAGTACACTCAACACCGGGGAGCTGTTTTTT. Full variable domain (missing parts from reference TRBV7-3 and TRBJ2-2): GAGVSQTPSNKVTEKGKYVELRCDPISGHTALYWYRQSLGQGPEFLIYFQGTGAADDSGLPNDRFFAVRPEGSVSTLKIQRTERGDSAVYLCASRQHSTLNTGELFFGEGSRLTVL.